Listed here are 23 T cell receptor beta chains from one sample, sequenced in a study of T cells in Graves' hyperthyroidism and ophthalmopathy. Amplification of TCR beta CDR3 regions used RNA as the template. First-round RT-PCR targeting the TCR CDR3 was performed with the HTBI primer set. TCRdb used MiXCR to reprocess the multiplex PCR reads, holding one entry per CDR3 protein. The sample consists of roughly 700,000 distinct CDR3 sequences, around 15% of them appearing once. Sequencing was done on a sample of blood. All receptors come from a man aged 50-59 years with Graves' hyperthyroidism.

This clonotype was observed a single time. The rearrangement uses TRBV27 and TRBJ2-3; 10 nucleotides match TRBD2. The germline CDR1 and CDR2 sequences are MNHEY and SMNVEV (reference sequence). The CDR3 runs 17 residues. The ends lost 0 bases at V and 2 bases at J; junction bases unmatched: 5. CDR3 loop: CASSLSSGRRNTDTQYF. The CDR3 coding sequence is TGTGCCAGCAGTTTATCTAGCGGGAGGAGGAACACAGATACGCAGTATTTT.

The sample holds many counts of this clonotype. At one end the junction does not follow the germline gene, possibly because of a read error. CDR3 sequence reads: CASSLEGYEQYF. The CDR3 DNA is TGTGCCAGCAGCTTAGAAGGGTACGAGCAGTACTTC. The chain recombines TRBV5-1 with TRBJ2-7, with D unresolved. The germline V gene has CDR1 SGHRS and CDR2 YFSETQ. CDR3 length: 12 amino acids.

This clonotype was counted ten times or more. The rearrangement joins TRBV18 to TRBJ1-2; no definite D call. The germline V and J ends were trimmed by 3 bases and 6 bases, with 8 bases remaining between them. Per the germline V gene, CDR1 is KGHSH and CDR2 is LQKENI. This CDR3 has 12 amino acids. The CDR3 region is CASSPRRDGYTF. In DNA, the CDR3 is TGTGCCAGCTCACCGAGAAGGGATGGCTACACCTTC.

This clonotype turned up a few times. A read error may be the cause here, since a much bigger clone is one base away. The rearrangement links TRBV11-2 to TRBJ2-3, with 8 positions matching TRBD1. The V gene end was trimmed by 2 bases and the J gene end by 6 bases; junction bases not matched to a gene: 10. The CDR3 length is 16 residues. The germline V gene has CDR1 SGHAT and CDR2 FQNNGV. CDR3 DNA: TGTGCCAGCAGCTTATTCTGGGCAGGGGGCAGTGATACGCAGTATTTT. Its protein is CASSLFWAGGSDTQYF.

V and J are TRBV28 and TRBJ1-5, with TRBD1 matching 8 bases. With 7 bases clipped from V and 0 bases from J, the junction kept 8 bases outside the gene matches. Germline V gene lookup returns CDR1 MDHEN and CDR2 SYDVKM. This CDR3 region has 16 residues. In DNA form, the CDR3 reads TGTGCCAGCACCTTCCGGGGACAGGTTAGCAATCAGCCCCAGCATTTT. Residues: CASTFRGQVSNQPQHF.

This clonotype appeared a single time. The V and J genes are TRBV20-1 and TRBJ2-1; 12 nucleotides agree with TRBD1. Per the germline V gene, CDR1 is DFQATT and CDR2 is SNEGSKA (reference sequence). The CDR3 sequence is 14 residues long. J lost 15 bases, V lost 2 bases, and 11 bases had no gene match. For the CDR3, the DNA is TGCAGTGCTAGATCGGGACAGGGGGCGCGGGGTGGGTTCTTC. The encoded protein is CSARSGQGARGGFF.

The chain joins TRBV20-1 to TRBJ2-3; tentatively, D is TRBD1 or TRBD2 (5 bases each). The CDR3 is made up of 14 amino acids. V gave up 1 base and J gave up 3 bases, with 11 bases separating them. Germline V lookup: CDR1 DFQATT, CDR2 SNEGSKA (reference sequence). CDR3: CSARGRGATDTQYF. CDR3 DNA: TGCAGTGCTAGAGGTCGGGGCGCGACAGATACGCAGTATTTT.

V usage is TRBV15 and J usage is TRBJ2-4; 8 bases align to TRBD1. This CDR3 contains 15 residues. Germline V CDR1 and CDR2: LNHNV, YYDKDF (reference sequence). V was clipped by 2 bases and J by 10 bases; unmatched bases: 10. CDR3 amino acids: CATSRLGTGAVIQYF. CDR3 nucleotides: TGTGCCACCAGCAGACTCGGGACAGGCGCGGTGATTCAGTACTTC.

CDR3 bases: TGTGCCAGCAGTTACTCGATAGTAGGGGGCGATGGCTACACCTTC. It encodes CASSYSIVGGDGYTF. This chain joins TRBV6-5 and TRBJ1-2; 7 positions match TRBD1. The CDR3 length is 15 residues. The germline V gene has CDR1 MNHEY and CDR2 SVGAGI. After removal of 0 bases from V and 6 bases from J, the junction contained 7 bases not matched to a gene.

This clonotype has ten or more counts. This chain uses TRBV12-3 or TRBV12-4 with TRBJ2-2; no reliable D call. V was trimmed by 2 bases and J by 4 bases, leaving 8 bases between them. The CDR3 runs 14 residues. The CDR3 here is CASSLTVITGELFF. The CDR3 region has the DNA TGTGCCAGCAGTTTAACTGTGATCACCGGGGAGCTGTTTTTT.

The V and J genes are TRBV20-1 and TRBJ2-6; D is unclear. The V end was cut by 4 bases, the J end by 2 bases, with 12 bases between. Germline loops: CDR1 DFQATT, CDR2 SNEGSKA (reference sequence). CDR3 length equals 15 residues. CDR3 sequence: CSAKQSTTGANVLTF. DNA for the CDR3: TGCAGTGCTAAACAATCGACCACTGGGGCCAACGTCCTGACTTTC.

The chain is built from TRBV7-3 and TRBJ2-2; TRBD1 agrees at 10 bases. CDR3 length: 15 residues. J lost 4 bases, V lost 5 bases, and 4 bases had no gene match. Germline-derived CDR1 and CDR2 are SGHTA and FQGTGA. CDR3 residues: CASSQGQGLTGELFF. The CDR3 coding sequence is TGTGCCAGCAGCCAGGGACAGGGGCTCACCGGGGAGCTGTTTTTT.

There are many counts of this clonotype. The chain uses TRBV11-2 and TRBJ2-5, with 8 positions matching TRBD2. CDR3 length: 16 residues. V was clipped by 1 base and J by 2 bases; unmatched bases: 6. Germline V CDR1 and CDR2: SGHAT, FQNNGV. This CDR3 is CASSLARLAGQETQYF. The CDR3 DNA follows: TGTGCCAGCAGCTTAGCTCGCTTAGCGGGGCAAGAGACCCAGTACTTC.

This clonotype has only a few counts. The chain carries TRBV9 and TRBJ1-1, with TRBD1 matching over 7 bases. Unmatched junction bases numbered 12, after V lost 3 bases and J lost 4 bases. Germline assignment: CDR1 SGDLS and CDR2 YYNGEE. CDR3 length: 16 amino acids. The CDR3 loop reads CASSAGTTGSSTEAFF. For the CDR3, the DNA is TGTGCCAGCAGCGCGGGCACGACAGGGAGTAGCACTGAAGCTTTCTTT.

The rearrangement joins TRBV10-3 to TRBJ1-4, with a possible D match to TRBD1 (5 bases). Germline CDR1 ENHRY, CDR2 SYGVKD. The CDR3 consists of 12 residues. V was pared by 3 bases and J by 12 bases, with 11 bases between. CDR3 in amino acids: CAISDFGAELFF. CDR3 sequence (DNA): TGTGCCATCAGTGACTTCGGGGCAGAACTGTTTTTT.

The table lists this clonotype with many counts. V gene TRBV28 combines with J gene TRBJ1-5; perhaps TRBD1 as D (6 bases). Trimming pared 6 bases from V and 6 bases from J, leaving 15 bases between. The CDR3 is 14 amino acids. Germline V gives CDR1 MDHEN, CDR2 SYDVKM. CDR3 in amino acids: CASRIQGGPQPQHF. The CDR3 region has the DNA TGTGCCAGCAGGATACAGGGTGGGCCTCAGCCCCAGCATTTT. Complete variable domain (other parts from reference TRBV28 and TRBJ1-5): DVKVTQSSRYLVKRTGEKVFLECVQDMDHENMFWYRQDPGLGLRLIYFSYDVKMKEKGDIPEGYSVSREKKERFSLILESASTNQTSMYLCASRIQGGPQPQHFGDGTRLSIL.

In its sample, this clonotype was seen a few times. The chain carries TRBV7-2 and TRBJ2-5; a possible D gene is TRBD2 (6 bases). Germline loops: CDR1 SGHTA, CDR2 FQGNSA. This CDR3 is 15 amino acids long. Trimming shortened V by 3 bases and J by 2 bases, and 13 bases separated the two germline ends. The CDR3 nucleotides read TGTGCCAGCAGCTTGTTATCTAGCGTACAAGAGACCCAGTACTTC. Its translation: CASSLLSSVQETQYF.

As regards this clonotype: A much larger clone lies one base from this, so it may be a read error. The chain is built from TRBV2 and TRBJ2-1; D ambiguous. With 4 bases removed from V and 7 bases from J, the gap between germline ends came to 17 bases. The CDR3 loop spans 15 amino acids. The germline V gene encodes CDR1 SNHLY and CDR2 FYNNEI. The CDR3 is CASSASGQPSNEQFF. CDR3 coding DNA: TGTGCCAGCAGTGCATCAGGCCAACCTTCTAATGAGCAGTTCTTC.

The chain uses TRBV28 and TRBJ2-2; 9 positions agree with TRBD2. With 6 bases clipped from V and 0 bases from J, the junction kept 5 bases outside the gene matches. Germline CDR1 reads MDHEN; CDR2 reads SYDVKM. The CDR3 extends over 16 amino acids. CDR3 sequence (DNA): TGTGCCAGCAGGCGGGGGGGGTCCGCGAACACCGGGGAGCTGTTTTTT. Its translation: CASRRGGSANTGELFF.

This clonotype was seen only a few times. The chain joins TRBV20-1 to TRBJ2-1, with TRBD2 as a possible D gene (6 bases). CDR1 and CDR2 (germline): DFQATT, SNEGSKA (reference sequence). V dropped 6 bases and J dropped 7 bases, with 16 bases sitting between them. The CDR3 is made up of 13 amino acids. Written as DNA, the CDR3 is TGCAGTGCGGCTCCTTCGCGGGGAAATGAGCAGTTCTTC. Translated: CSAAPSRGNEQFF.

This clonotype was seen many times. The chain employs TRBV27 and TRBJ2-7; D ambiguous. Trimming removed 3 bases from V and 2 bases from J, with 17 bases in between. The CDR3 covers 16 residues. CDR1 is MNHEY and CDR2 is SMNVEV in the germline V gene (reference sequence). DNA for the CDR3: TGTGCCAGCAGTTTGGCCCCGAAGGCAGGTACCTACGAGCAGTACTTC. Translating gives CASSLAPKAGTYEQYF.

This clonotype has a count of ten or more. The chain couples TRBV7-2 to TRBJ2-1, with D possibly TRBD1 on 7 matching bases. Trimming took 5 bases from V and 3 from J, leaving 14 bases between them. This CDR3 has 15 amino acids. Germline CDR1 reads SGHTA; CDR2 reads FQGNSA. CDR3 nucleotide sequence: TGTGCCAGCAGCGCCCGACAGGGACTCTACAATGAGCAGTTCTTC. Its protein is CASSARQGLYNEQFF.

The V gene is TRBV28, the J gene TRBJ2-1; D is unresolved. The CDR3 runs 14 residues. CDR1 and CDR2 from the germline V gene are MDHEN and SYDVKM. V was pared by 4 bases and J by 8 bases, with 15 bases between. CDR3 protein: CASSSTHYGYEQFF. The CDR3 DNA reads TGTGCCAGCAGTTCAACTCATTACGGCTATGAGCAGTTCTTC.